This T cell receptor beta chain was found in a study of cytomegalovirus exposure and HLA in healthy donors. Details on this clone: The antigen remains undetermined.

CDR3 length: 15 amino acids. Trimming removed 4 bases at V and 1 base at J, with 14 bases between. Germline V CDR1 and CDR2: SGDLS, YYNGEE. General study findings and limits: Using a false discovery rate of 0.05, a later analysis showed that around 16,000 TCR beta sequences were associated with HLA alleles. Researchers catalogued about 160 TCR beta chains as cytomegalovirus-associated.

60 Vbeta and 13 Jbeta primers were used in PCR. Authors' analysis steps: In a later analysis, the count reached tens of millions of unique TCR beta chains, with 9 million to 11 million shared. TCRdb's copy holds only in-frame clones and misses some; the assay was immunoSEQ multiplex PCR. Clone size and V and J calls were adopted from that table, with D and trimming inferred from the DNA. Altogether about 160,000 clones are present, more than 70% being singletons, with the ten largest covering around 1.5%. The J gene is TRBJ1-1, the V gene TRBV9; maybe TRBD1 (5 bases). This receptor was obtained from a man between 60 and 75 years old in good health and CMV-seronegative. The material sequenced was PBMCs. The CDR3 loop is CASSPGHDRNTEAFF. Written as DNA, the CDR3 is TGTGCCAGCAGCCCTGGACACGATCGGAACACTGAAGCTTTCTTT.